The rows below give T cell receptor beta chains drawn from one sample of a study of cytomegalovirus exposure and HLA in healthy donors. TCRdb's copy holds only in-frame clones and misses some; the assay was immunoSEQ multiplex PCR. The table includes some 100,000 clones, 79% detected once. The sequenced sample consisted of PBMCs. The source of these receptors is a female donor in good health and CMV-seropositive. Each CDR3 is given with its conserved first and last residue. A D gene is named only where the DNA matches it firmly. Size values are once, few and many counts, or a class for expanded clones, and some rows have none.

J gene | D gene | CDR3 length | V gene | clone size | CDR3 DNA | CDR3 protein
TRBJ1-5 | NA | 14 | TRBV21-1 | NA | TGTGCCAGCAGCAAAGGGCACCTCAATCAGCCCCAGCATTTT | CASSKGHLNQPQHF
TRBJ2-7 | NA | 12 | TRBV21-1 | few | TGCCGCCCTGGAGGTGAGCCTTACGAGCAGTACTTC | CRPGGEPYEQYF
TRBJ1-2 | NA | 11 | TRBV7-9 | NA | TGTGCCAGCAGCCTTCTCTATGGCTACACCTTC | CASSLLYGYTF
TRBJ2-5 | NA | 14 | TRBV27 | once | TGCGCCAGCAGTTCATACAGGACTAAGCAGACCCAGTACTTC | CASSSYRTKQTQYF
TRBJ2-1 | TRBD1 | 12 | TRBV7-9 | NA | TGTGCCAGCGCCAGGGGGTCAAATGAGCAGTTCTTC | CASARGSNEQFF
TRBJ1-1 | TRBD1 | 13 | TRBV15 | NA | TGTGCCACCAGCTCCGGACAGGGCGCTGAAGCTTTCTTT | CATSSGQGAEAFF
TRBJ2-7 | NA | 16 | TRBV7-8 | NA | TGTGCCAGCAGCTTAGTCGGGACTGCTATCTCCTACGAGCAGTACTTC | CASSLVGTAISYEQYF
TRBJ1-2 | NA | 11 | TRBV30 | NA | TGTGCCTGGACCTTTAACTATGGCTACACCTTC | CAWTFNYGYTF
TRBJ2-2 | TRBD2 | 18 | TRBV5-8 | NA | TGTGCCAGCAGCTTGGGGCGACTAGCGGGGGGGAACACCGGGGAGCTGTTTTTT | CASSLGRLAGGNTGELFF
TRBJ1-4 | TRBD1 | 16 | TRBV2 | NA | TGTGCCAGCAACTTGCCGGGACAGACAACTAATGAAAAACTGTTTTTT | CASNLPGQTTNEKLFF
TRBJ2-6 | TRBD1 | 18 | TRBV4-1 | NA | TGCGCCAGCAGCCCTGCCGGGACAGCAATTTCTGGGGCCAACGTCCTGACTTTC | CASSPAGTAISGANVLTF
TRBJ1-4 | NA | 15 | TRBV9 | NA | TGTGCCAGCGCCCCTGGGGGCTCGACCAACGAAAAACTGTTTTTT | CASAPGGSTNEKLFF
TRBJ2-7 | TRBD1 | 14 | TRBV27 | NA | TGTGCCAGCAGTCCAGGGACAGGGCCATACGAGCAGTACTTC | CASSPGTGPYEQYF
TRBJ2-3 | NA | 14 | TRBV5-5 | NA | TGTGCCAGCAGCATCCCTAGCATCACAGATACGCAGTATTTT | CASSIPSITDTQYF
TRBJ2-7 | TRBD2 | 14 | TRBV10-2 | once | TGCGCCAGCAGCGAGGGACTAGCTTCCTACGAGCAGTACTTC | CASSEGLASYEQYF
TRBJ1-1 | NA | 13 | TRBV30 | NA | TGTGCCTGGAGAGTGCAGGGAAACACTGAAGCTTTCTTT | CAWRVQGNTEAFF
TRBJ1-1 | NA | 15 | TRBV9 | NA | TGTGCCAGCAGCGTAGAGGGGTGGGGGAACACTGAAGCTTTCTTT | CASSVEGWGNTEAFF
TRBJ2-7 | TRBD1 | 13 | TRBV5-1 | once | TGCGCCAGCAGCAGGGACAGGGAAGGCGAGCAGTACTTC | CASSRDREGEQYF
TRBJ2-1 | NA | 13 | TRBV7-7 | NA | TGTGCCAGCAGCACGGGAGACAACAATGAGCAGTTCTTC | CASSTGDNNEQFF
TRBJ2-7 | NA | 12 | TRBV7-2 | NA | TGTGCCAGCAGCTTAGTAGTATTCGAGCAGTACTTC | CASSLVVFEQYF
TRBJ2-3 | NA | 13 | TRBV15 | once | TGTGCCACCAGCAGTCTATCCACAGATACGCAGTATTTT | CATSSLSTDTQYF
TRBJ2-5 | NA | 14 | TRBV9 | NA | TGTGCCAGCAGCGTAGGCGGGGTACGGGAGACCCAGTACTTC | CASSVGGVRETQYF
TRBJ1-1 | NA | 17 | TRBV9 | NA | TGTGCCAGCAGCGTAGACCCCATCCAGGGGATGAACACTGAAGCTTTCTTT | CASSVDPIQGMNTEAFF
TRBJ2-2 | NA | 13 | TRBV4-3 | NA | TGCGCCAGCAGCCAAGCACTCACCGGGGAGCTGTTTTTT | CASSQALTGELFF
TRBJ2-1 | TRBD2 | 22 | TRBV27 | NA | TGTGCCAGCAGCCGGTGGGGGACTAGTCATATTAGGGACCGGAGCTCCTACAATGAGCAGTTCTTC | CASSRWGTSHIRDRSSYNEQFF
TRBJ2-7 | TRBD2 | 14 | TRBV19 | few | TGTGCCAGTAGGGGACTAGCGGGAGGCGGAGAGCAGTACTTC | CASRGLAGGGEQYF
TRBJ2-7 | NA | 15 | TRBV5-5 | NA | TGTGCCAGCAGCTTGGTTCGTGGGAGCTCCTACGAGCAGTACTTC | CASSLVRGSSYEQYF
TRBJ1-5 | NA | 16 | TRBV6-5 | NA | TGTGCCAGCAGTTCCATTACTGGTAATAGCAATCAGCCCCAGCATTTT | CASSSITGNSNQPQHF
TRBJ1-1 | TRBD1 | 16 | TRBV18 | NA | TGTGCCAGCTCACCATTAGGACAGGTAATGAACACTGAAGCTTTCTTT | CASSPLGQVMNTEAFF
TRBJ1-2 | NA | 12 | TRBV30 | NA | TGTGCCTGCATTCGAAAGGGAGGCGGCTACACCTTC | CACIRKGGGYTF
TRBJ1-1 | NA | 15 | TRBV30 | NA | TGTGCCTGGAGAGACCGGGGGACGTCCAACACTGAAGCTTTCTTT | CAWRDRGTSNTEAFF
TRBJ1-5 | NA | 15 | TRBV19 | NA | TGTGCCAGTCTGCTGCCGGGACACCCCAATCAGCCCCAGCATTTT | CASLLPGHPNQPQHF
TRBJ1-4 | NA | 14 | TRBV2 | NA | TGTGCCAGCGGGGGGAGAGGGACTAATGAAAAACTGTTTTTT | CASGGRGTNEKLFF